This paragraph reports one T cell receptor (beta chain). Its antigen is unknown. The CDR3 is cut off 3 residues early in the read; its end comes from the germline J gene. The data originate from a study of T cells in women clearing cervical HPV infection. Study background: Case blood was drawn a median 149 days after lesion detection.

Points from the study as a whole: Cases and controls were distinguished at AUC 0.83 by richness and V genes.

Germline loops: CDR1 SEHNR, CDR2 FQNEAQ (reference sequence). The CDR3 is 13 residues long. TCRdb keeps only in-frame clones here, not all; method: immunoSEQ multiplex PCR. Recorded for this sample: 30,000 to 45,000 clones. The source is a woman aged 18-69 years with a cervical HPV16 infection that either progressed to CIN3+ or cleared (not recorded which). Sequencing was done on a sample of blood buffy coat. The chain couples TRBV7-9 to TRBJ1-2; D remains unclear. The CDR3 bases that were read are TGTGCCAGCAGCTTACTCGGGTCCTACGAC. It yields the protein CASSLLGSYD. The whole CDR3 region reads CASSLLGSYDYTF.